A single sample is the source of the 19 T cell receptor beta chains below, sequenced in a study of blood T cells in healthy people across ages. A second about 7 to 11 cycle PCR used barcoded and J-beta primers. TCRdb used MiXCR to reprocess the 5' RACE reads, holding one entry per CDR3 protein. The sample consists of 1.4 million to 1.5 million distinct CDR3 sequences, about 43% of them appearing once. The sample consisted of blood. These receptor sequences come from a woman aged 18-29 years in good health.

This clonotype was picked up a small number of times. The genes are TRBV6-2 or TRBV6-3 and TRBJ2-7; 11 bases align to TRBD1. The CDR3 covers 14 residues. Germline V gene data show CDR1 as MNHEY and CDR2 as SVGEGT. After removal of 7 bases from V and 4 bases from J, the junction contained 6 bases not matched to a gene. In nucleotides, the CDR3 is TGTGCCAGCATTATCGGACAGGGGGCTTACGAGCAGTACTTC. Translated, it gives CASIIGQGAYEQYF.

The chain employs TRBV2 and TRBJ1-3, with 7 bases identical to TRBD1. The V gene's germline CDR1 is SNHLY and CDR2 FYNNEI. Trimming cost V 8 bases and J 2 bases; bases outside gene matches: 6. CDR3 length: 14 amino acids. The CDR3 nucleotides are TGTGCCAGCGAGGGACAGTTCCCTGGAAACACCATATATTTT. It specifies CASEGQFPGNTIYF.

The CDR3 reads CASLTSTDTQYF. The DNA of the CDR3 is TGTGCCAGCCTTACTAGCACAGATACGCAGTATTTT. The V gene is TRBV6-1, the J gene TRBJ2-3; D gene uncertain. CDR3 length: 12 amino acids. The germline V gene encodes CDR1 MNHNS and CDR2 SASEGT. Trimming cost V 8 bases and J 0 bases, with 6 bases left between them.

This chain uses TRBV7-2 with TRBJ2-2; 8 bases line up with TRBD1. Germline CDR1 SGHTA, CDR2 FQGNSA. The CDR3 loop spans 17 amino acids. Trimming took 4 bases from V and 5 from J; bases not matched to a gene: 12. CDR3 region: CASSSPLTGVKTGELFF. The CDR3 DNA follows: TGTGCCAGCAGCTCCCCTCTGACAGGGGTAAAGACCGGGGAGCTGTTTTTT.

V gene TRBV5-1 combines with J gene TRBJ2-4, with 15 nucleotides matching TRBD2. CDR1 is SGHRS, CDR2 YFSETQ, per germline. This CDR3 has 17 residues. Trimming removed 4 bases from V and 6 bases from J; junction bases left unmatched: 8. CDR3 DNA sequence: TGCGCCAGCAGCCCGAGGACTAGCGGGAGGGAGGTAAACATTCAGTACTTC. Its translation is CASSPRTSGREVNIQYF.

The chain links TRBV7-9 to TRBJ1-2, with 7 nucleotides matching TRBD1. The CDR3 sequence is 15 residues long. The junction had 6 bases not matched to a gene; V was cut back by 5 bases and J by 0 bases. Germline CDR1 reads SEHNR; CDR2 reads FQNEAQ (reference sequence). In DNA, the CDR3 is TGTGCCAGCAGCGAACAGGGGACGACTAACTATGGCTACACCTTC. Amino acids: CASSEQGTTNYGYTF.

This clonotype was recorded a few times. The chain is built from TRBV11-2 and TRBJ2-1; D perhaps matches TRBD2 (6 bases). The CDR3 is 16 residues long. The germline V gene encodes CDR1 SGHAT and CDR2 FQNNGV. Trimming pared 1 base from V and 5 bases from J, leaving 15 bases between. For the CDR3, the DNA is TGTGCCAGCAGCTTAGGGCTAGCGAGGTACCACAATGAGCAGTTCTTC. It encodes CASSLGLARYHNEQFF.

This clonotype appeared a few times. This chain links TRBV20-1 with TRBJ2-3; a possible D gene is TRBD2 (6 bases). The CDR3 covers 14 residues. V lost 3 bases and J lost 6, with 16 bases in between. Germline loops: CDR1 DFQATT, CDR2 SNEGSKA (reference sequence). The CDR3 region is CSARGGTHTDTQYF. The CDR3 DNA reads TGCAGTGCTAGGGGCGGGACGCACACTGATACGCAGTATTTT.

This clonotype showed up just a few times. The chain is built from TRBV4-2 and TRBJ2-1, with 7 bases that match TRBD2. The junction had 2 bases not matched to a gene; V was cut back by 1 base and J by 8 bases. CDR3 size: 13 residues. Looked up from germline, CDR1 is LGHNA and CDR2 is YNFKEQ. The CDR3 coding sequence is TGTGCCAGCAGCCAAGTACTAGCGTATGAGCAGTTCTTC. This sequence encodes CASSQVLAYEQFF.

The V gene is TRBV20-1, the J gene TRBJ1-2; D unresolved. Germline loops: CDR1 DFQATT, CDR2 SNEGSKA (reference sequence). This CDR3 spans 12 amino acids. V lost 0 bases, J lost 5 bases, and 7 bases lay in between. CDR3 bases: TGCAGTGCTAGAGAGGGGATGTATGGCTACACCTTC. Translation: CSAREGMYGYTF.

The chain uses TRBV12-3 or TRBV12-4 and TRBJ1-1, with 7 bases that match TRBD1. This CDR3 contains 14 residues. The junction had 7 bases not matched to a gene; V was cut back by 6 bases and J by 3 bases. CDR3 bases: TGTGCCAGCAGCCGACAGGGTGGGGACACTGAAGCTTTCTTT. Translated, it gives CASSRQGGDTEAFF.

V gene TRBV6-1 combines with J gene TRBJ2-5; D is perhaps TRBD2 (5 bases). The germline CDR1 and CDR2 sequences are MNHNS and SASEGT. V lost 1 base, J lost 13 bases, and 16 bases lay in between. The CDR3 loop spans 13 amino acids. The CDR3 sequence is CASSEGETYEWYF. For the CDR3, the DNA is TGTGCCAGCAGTGAAGGGGAGACCTACGAGTGGTACTTC.

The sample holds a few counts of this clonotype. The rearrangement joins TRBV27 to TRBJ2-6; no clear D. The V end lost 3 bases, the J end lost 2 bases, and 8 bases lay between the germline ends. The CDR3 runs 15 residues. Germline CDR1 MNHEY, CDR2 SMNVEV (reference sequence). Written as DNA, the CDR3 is TGTGCCAGCAGTTTGTGGGCCGCTGGGGCCAACGTCCTGACTTTC. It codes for CASSLWAAGANVLTF. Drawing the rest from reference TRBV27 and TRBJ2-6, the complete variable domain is EAQVTQNPRYLITVTGKKLTVTCSQNMNHEYMSWYRQDPGLGLRQIYYSMNVEVTDKGDVPEGYKVSRKEKRNFPLILESPSPNQTSLYFCASSLWAAGANVLTFGAGSRLTVL.

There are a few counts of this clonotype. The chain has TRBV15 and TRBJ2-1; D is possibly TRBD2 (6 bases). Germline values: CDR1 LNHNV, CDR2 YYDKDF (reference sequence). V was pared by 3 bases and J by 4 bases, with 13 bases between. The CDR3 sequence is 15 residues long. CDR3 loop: CATSSRDSLYNEQFF. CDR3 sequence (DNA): TGTGCCACCAGCAGCCGGGACTCCCTTTACAATGAGCAGTTCTTC.

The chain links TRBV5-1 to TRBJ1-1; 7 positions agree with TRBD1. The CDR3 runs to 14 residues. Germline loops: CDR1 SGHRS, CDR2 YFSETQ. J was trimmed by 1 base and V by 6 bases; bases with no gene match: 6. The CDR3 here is CASTPGGENTEAFF. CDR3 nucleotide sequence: TGCGCCAGCACCCCAGGGGGGGAGAACACTGAAGCTTTCTTT.

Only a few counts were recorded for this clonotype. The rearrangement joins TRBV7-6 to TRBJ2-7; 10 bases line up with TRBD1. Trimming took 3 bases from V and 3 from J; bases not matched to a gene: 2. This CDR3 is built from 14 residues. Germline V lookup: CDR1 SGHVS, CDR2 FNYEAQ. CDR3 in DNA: TGTGCCAGCAGCTTGACAGGGGGCAACTACGAGCAGTACTTC. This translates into CASSLTGGNYEQYF.

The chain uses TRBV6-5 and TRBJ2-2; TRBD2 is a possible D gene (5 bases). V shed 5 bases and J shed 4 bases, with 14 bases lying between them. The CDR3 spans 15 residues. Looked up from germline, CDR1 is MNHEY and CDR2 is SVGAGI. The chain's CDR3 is CASSLGGRVTGELFF. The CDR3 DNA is TGTGCCAGCAGTCTTGGAGGAAGGGTCACCGGGGAGCTGTTTTTT.

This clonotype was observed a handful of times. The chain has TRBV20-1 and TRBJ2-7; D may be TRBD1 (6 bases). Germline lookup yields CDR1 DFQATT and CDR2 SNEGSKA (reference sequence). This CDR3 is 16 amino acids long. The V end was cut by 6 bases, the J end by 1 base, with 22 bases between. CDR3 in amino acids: CSASSGTPVVSYEQYF. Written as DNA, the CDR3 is TGCAGTGCGAGCTCCGGGACACCAGTAGTTTCCTACGAGCAGTACTTC.

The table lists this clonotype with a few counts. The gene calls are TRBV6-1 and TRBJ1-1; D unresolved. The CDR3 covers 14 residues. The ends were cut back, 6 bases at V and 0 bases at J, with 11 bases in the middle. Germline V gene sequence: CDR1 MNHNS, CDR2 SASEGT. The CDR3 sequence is CASRTQALNTEAFF. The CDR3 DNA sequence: TGTGCCAGCAGGACGCAGGCCCTGAACACTGAAGCTTTCTTT.